The 21 T cell receptor beta chains below all came from one sample that was sequenced in a study of T cell repertoires in cytomegalovirus infection. TCRdb re-called the reads with MiXCR, one entry per CDR3 protein. The sample consists of around 330,000 distinct CDR3 sequences, roughly 16% of them appearing once. Sequencing input: PBMCs. The receptors derive from a human donor in good health (CMV status not recorded). Some clones in this sample may be carry-over from other donors' samples.

This clonotype was seen at least ten times. The V and J genes are TRBV15 and TRBJ1-1; TRBD1 matches 9 bases. This CDR3 is 15 amino acids long. The germline V gene encodes CDR1 LNHNV and CDR2 YYDKDF (reference sequence). V gave up 3 bases and J gave up 1 base; unmatched junction bases: 3. CDR3 residues: CATSRAGQGNTEAFF. CDR3 DNA sequence: TGTGCCACCAGCAGGGCGGGACAGGGGAACACTGAAGCTTTCTTT.

The chain combines TRBV28 with TRBJ2-1, with D perhaps matching TRBD1 (5 bases). The CDR3 covers 12 residues. The ends were cut back, 1 base at V and 11 bases at J, with 9 bases in the middle. Germline CDR1 MDHEN, CDR2 SYDVKM. The CDR3 DNA is TGTGCCAGCAGTTTATCACCAGGGAAGCAGTTCTTC. Its protein is CASSLSPGKQFF. The full variable domain, its missing parts supplied by reference TRBV28 and TRBJ2-1, is DVKVTQSSRYLVKRTGEKVFLECVQDMDHENMFWYRQDPGLGLRLIYFSYDVKMKEKGDIPEGYSVSREKKERFSLILESASTNQTSMYLCASSLSPGKQFFGPGTRLTVL.

The gene calls are TRBV12-3 or TRBV12-4 and TRBJ1-3; the D is unclear. The V and J ends lost 4 bases and 4 bases respectively, with 14 bases between them. The CDR3 consists of 15 residues. CDR3 residues: CASSSLLGSGNTIYF. CDR3 bases: TGTGCCAGCAGTTCTCTCTTGGGGTCCGGAAACACCATATATTTT.

This clonotype was recorded many times. The rearrangement links TRBV7-8 to TRBJ1-5; 7 nucleotides align to TRBD1. V lost 0 bases to trimming and J lost 7 bases; unmatched junction nucleotides: 6. CDR1 and CDR2 from the germline V gene are SGHVS and FQNEAQ. The CDR3 covers 15 residues. Here the CDR3 reads CASSLASGGRQPQHF. In nucleotides, the CDR3 is TGTGCCAGCAGCTTAGCCTCAGGGGGACGGCAGCCCCAGCATTTT.

The chain recombines TRBV29-1 with TRBJ2-5; 13 bases are shared with TRBD2. Per germline, CDR1 SQVTM and CDR2 ANQGSEA. Losses at the gene ends were 3 bases for V and 1 base for J; bases not matched to a gene: 8. The CDR3 is made up of 17 amino acids. CDR3 sequence reads: CSVEFTSGGGPQETQYF. CDR3 sequence (DNA): TGCAGCGTTGAGTTTACTAGCGGGGGGGGTCCCCAAGAGACCCAGTACTTC. Full variable domain (outside the CDR3, taken from reference TRBV29-1 and TRBJ2-5): SAVISQKPSRDICQRGTSLTIQCQVDSQVTMMFWYRQQPGQSLTLIATANQGSEATYESGFVIDKFPISRPNLTFSTLTVSNMSPEDSSIYLCSVEFTSGGGPQETQYFGPGTRLLVL.

This clonotype was recorded at least ten times. The chain carries TRBV4-1 and TRBJ1-1; D is unresolved. CDR1 is MGHRA and CDR2 is YSYEKL in the germline V gene. The V end lost 0 bases, the J end lost 2 bases, and 19 bases lay between the germline ends. This CDR3 contains 18 residues. CDR3 region: CASSQESQINSRNTEAFF. The CDR3 DNA sequence: TGCGCCAGCAGCCAAGAATCACAGATTAACTCCCGAAACACTGAAGCTTTCTTT.

This clonotype has at least ten counts. V usage is TRBV27 and J usage is TRBJ2-2, with TRBD1 matching 9 bases. Trimming removed 5 bases from V and 3 bases from J; junction bases left unmatched: 7. This CDR3 is built from 16 residues. CDR1 is MNHEY and CDR2 is SMNVEV in the germline V gene (reference sequence). CDR3 sequence (DNA): TGTGCCAGCAGTCCTCTAGACAGGGGGGACACCGGGGAGCTGTTTTTT. Translated, it gives CASSPLDRGDTGELFF.

This clonotype was seen many times. The chain carries TRBV7-2 and TRBJ1-5, with D unclear. The V end lost 0 bases, the J end lost 0 bases, and 15 bases lay between the germline ends. CDR3 length equals 18 residues. Germline V gives CDR1 SGHTA, CDR2 FQGNSA. This chain's CDR3 is CASSLASLASYSNQPQHF. The CDR3 DNA is TGTGCCAGCAGCTTAGCGAGCCTTGCCAGCTATAGCAATCAGCCCCAGCATTTT.

The J gene is TRBJ2-2, the V gene TRBV7-9, with a possible D match to TRBD2 (5 bases). The CDR3 contains 15 residues. Germline lookup yields CDR1 SEHNR and CDR2 FQNEAQ (reference sequence). Trimming pared 5 bases from V and 3 bases from J, leaving 13 bases between. The CDR3 reads CASSGPSGYTGELFF. CDR3 in DNA: TGTGCCAGCAGCGGCCCTTCGGGGTACACCGGGGAGCTGTTTTTT.

This clonotype occurred once. Here the CDR3 DNA reads TGCAGTGCTACCCGGGACAGCAAGCAGTACTTC. Its protein is CSATRDSKQYF. The rearrangement joins TRBV20-1 to TRBJ2-7; 7 nucleotides match TRBD1. Germline loops: CDR1 DFQATT, CDR2 SNEGSKA (reference sequence). With 4 bases clipped from V and 8 bases from J, the junction kept 5 bases outside the gene matches. CDR3 size: 11 residues.

This clonotype was detected many times. The chain couples TRBV24-1 to TRBJ1-5, with a possible D match to TRBD1 (5 bases). Germline CDR1 reads KGHDR; CDR2 reads SFDVKD. Trimming left V 5 bases short and J 4 bases short, with 14 bases between. The CDR3 sequence is 15 residues long. The CDR3 nucleotides read TGTGCCACCAGTGGTCCAACAGGTGATAATCAGCCCCAGCATTTT. Translated, it gives CATSGPTGDNQPQHF.

This clonotype was picked up a small number of times. The V and J genes are TRBV19 and TRBJ2-2; 9 bases line up with TRBD1. The J segment lost 3 bases and the V segment lost 8 bases, leaving 7 bases of the junction unmatched. The CDR3 consists of 15 residues. The germline gives CDR1 LNHDA, CDR2 SQIVND (reference sequence). The chain's CDR3 is CASESRDRDTGELFF. The CDR3 nucleotides are TGTGCCAGTGAAAGCCGGGACAGGGACACCGGGGAGCTGTTTTTT.

The sample holds many counts of this clonotype. The rearrangement uses TRBV7-8 and TRBJ2-3; D possibly corresponds to TRBD1 (7 bases). Germline loops: CDR1 SGHVS, CDR2 FQNEAQ. V was pared by 6 bases and J by 5 bases, with 21 bases between. The CDR3 has 16 residues. This CDR3 reads CASRNIGGTAEDTQYF. The CDR3 nucleotides read TGTGCCAGCAGAAACATAGGAGGGACAGCTGAAGATACGCAGTATTTT. The full variable domain, rest sourced from reference TRBV7-8 and TRBJ2-3, is GAGVSQSPRYKVAKRGQDVALRCDPISGHVSLFWYQQALGQGPEFLTYFQNEAQLDKSGLPSDRFFAERPEGSVSTLKIQRTQQEDSAVYLCASRNIGGTAEDTQYFGPGTRLTVL.

The CDR3 nucleotides read TGCAGTGGCGCAGGGCAGCGATACAATGAGCAGTTCTTC. Protein product: CSGAGQRYNEQFF. This chain connects TRBV20-1 to TRBJ2-1; weak D call: TRBD1 (5 bases). The germline V gene encodes CDR1 DFQATT and CDR2 SNEGSKA (reference sequence). The CDR3 is 13 amino acids. Trimming removed 7 bases from V and 4 bases from J, with 14 bases in between.

The V gene is TRBV20-1, the J gene TRBJ2-7; no clear D. V was shortened by 8 bases and J by 0 bases, with 17 bases between the two germline ends. Germline CDR1 reads DFQATT; CDR2 reads SNEGSKA (reference sequence). This CDR3 has 14 amino acids. The CDR3 nucleotides are TGCAGTACAACGGACGAATGGAACTCCTACGAGCAGTACTTC. Translated: CSTTDEWNSYEQYF.

This clonotype was detected a few times. This chain joins TRBV20-1 and TRBJ2-3; the D call may be TRBD1 or TRBD2 (5 bases each). This CDR3 spans 16 amino acids. With 1 base removed from V and 4 bases from J, the gap between germline ends came to 18 bases. Germline lookup yields CDR1 DFQATT and CDR2 SNEGSKA (reference sequence). This CDR3 reads CSARGTRDLIPDTQYF. DNA for the CDR3: TGCAGTGCTAGAGGGACTCGGGACCTTATCCCAGATACGCAGTATTTT.

This clonotype was counted a few times. The chain links TRBV10-3 to TRBJ2-3; D might be TRBD1 (5 bases). V lost 2 bases to trimming and J lost 9 bases, with 9 bases between them. The V gene's germline CDR1 is ENHRY and CDR2 SYGVKD. There are 12 residues in the CDR3. In DNA, the CDR3 is TGTGCCATCAGTGAGGACAGTAGAACGCAGTATTTT. It specifies CAISEDSRTQYF.

The gene calls are TRBV28 and TRBJ2-7; the match to TRBD1 covers 7 bases. CDR1 is MDHEN and CDR2 is SYDVKM in the germline V gene. The CDR3 sequence is 12 residues long. The ends lost 8 bases at V and 2 bases at J; junction bases unmatched: 3. DNA for the CDR3: TGTGCCAGCTTTGACAGGGCCTACGAGCAGTACTTC. As protein: CASFDRAYEQYF.

Ten or more counts support this clonotype. The chain joins TRBV7-2 to TRBJ2-1; D uncertain. The V and J ends lost 5 bases and 5 bases respectively, with 13 bases between them. Germline CDR1 and CDR2: SGHTA and FQGNSA. CDR3 length: 14 residues. The CDR3 protein is CASSPSSKNNEQFF. Here the CDR3 DNA reads TGTGCCAGCAGCCCGTCTAGTAAGAACAATGAGCAGTTCTTC.

The CDR3 DNA is TGTGCCAGCAGTCCCCGCCTCTCCTACGAGCAGTACTTC. Its translation: CASSPRLSYEQYF. The chain recombines TRBV27 with TRBJ2-7; the D is unclear. V was trimmed by 5 bases and J by 0 bases, leaving 8 bases between them. Germline-derived CDR1 and CDR2 are MNHEY and SMNVEV (reference sequence). CDR3 length equals 13 residues.

This clonotype occurred many times. V is TRBV7-2 and J is TRBJ2-1; the match to TRBD2 covers 11 bases. Germline values: CDR1 SGHTA, CDR2 FQGNSA. V gave up 5 bases and J gave up 9 bases; unmatched junction bases: 9. The CDR3 extends over 15 amino acids. The CDR3 reads CASSARSGGASEQFF. DNA for the CDR3: TGTGCCAGCAGCGCCCGTAGCGGGGGGGCATCTGAGCAGTTCTTC. Full variable domain (rest looked up from reference TRBV7-2 and TRBJ2-1): GAGVSQSPSNKVTEKGKDVELRCDPISGHTALYWYRQSLGQGLEFLIYFQGNSAPDKSGLPSDRFSAERTGGSVSTLTIQRTQQEDSAVYLCASSARSGGASEQFFGPGTRLTVL.